This TCR beta chain stems from a study of T cell changes during pregnancy in multiple sclerosis. Profiling relied on immunoSEQ multiplex PCR, and the TCRdb table lists in-frame clones only, not all of them. The sample has roughly 38,000 clones, 91% seen once. CDR3 length: 16 residues. V trimming: 3 bases; J trimming: 0 bases; junction bases outside the gene matches: 2. CDR1 and CDR2 (germline): SEHNR, FQNEAQ (reference sequence). The chain has TRBV7-9 and TRBJ2-2; 9 nucleotides line up with TRBD2. The TCR comes from a female donor in good health, enrolled as a control in a pregnancy study. Specimen: CD4+ T cells from peripheral blood mononuclear cells, collected in the second trimester of pregnancy. The chain's CDR3 is CASSFTSGSNTGELFF. Here the CDR3 DNA reads TGTGCCAGCAGCTTTACTAGCGGGTCGAACACCGGGGAGCTGTTTTTT.